The next 8 T cell receptor beta chains were all read from a single sample in a study of vaccination and CD4 T cells after COVID-19. The study sequenced cultured CD4+ T cell DNA using the Oncomine TCR Beta short-read assay. TCRdb itself ran the PCR reads through MiXCR, one entry per CDR3 protein. Here the sample spans some 14,000 distinct CDR3 sequences, 30% being singletons. No antigen is known for these receptors. As to treatment: roughly 10-day PBMC culture with coronavirus spike peptide pools or control peptides (ViraFEST assay). The sequencing sample was made of cultured CD4+ T cells from blood. The receptors originated from a human donor with COVID-19.

By share of the sample, this clonotype is medium-sized (0.01 to 0.1%). In DNA, the CDR3 is TGTGCCAGCAGGTACGGGGGGACAGGGGACGATATCTATGGCTACACCTTC. The encoded protein is CASRYGGTGDDIYGYTF. J is TRBJ1-2 and V is TRBV27; 10 nucleotides agree with TRBD1. Germline lookup yields CDR1 MNHEY and CDR2 SMNVEV (reference sequence). Trimming removed 6 bases from V and 4 bases from J; junction bases left unmatched: 14. The CDR3 is 17 amino acids.

The chain carries TRBV27 and TRBJ2-5; a possible D gene is TRBD1 (5 bases). With 4 bases removed from V and 2 bases from J, the gap between germline ends came to 14 bases. This CDR3 region has 15 residues. CDR1 is MNHEY and CDR2 is SMNVEV in the germline V gene (reference sequence). The CDR3 protein is CASSSLGPVQETQYF. DNA for the CDR3: TGTGCCAGCAGTTCCCTGGGGCCGGTTCAAGAGACCCAGTACTTC.

The CDR3, as DNA: TGTGCCAGCAGCTTAGAAAGGGGCACAGGGACGGCTTTCTTT. This translates into CASSLERGTGTAFF. V and J are TRBV11-1 and TRBJ1-1; TRBD1 is a possible D gene (6 bases). CDR1 and CDR2 (germline): SGHAT, FQDESV (reference sequence). V dropped 1 base and J dropped 11 bases, with 17 bases sitting between them. CDR3 length: 14 residues. Filled out from reference TRBV11-1 and TRBJ1-1, the complete variable domain reads EAEVAQSPRYKITEKSQAVAFWCDPISGHATLYWYRQILGQGPELLVQFQDESVVDDSQLPKDRFSAERLKGVDSTLKIQPAELGDSAMYLCASSLERGTGTAFFGQGTRLTVV.

The V and J genes are TRBV12-3 or TRBV12-4 and TRBJ1-4; TRBD1 agrees at 8 bases. There are 14 residues in the CDR3. V was pared by 3 bases and J by 8 bases, with 5 bases of the junction left unmatched. CDR3 region: CASSFTGGIEKLFF. The CDR3 DNA follows: TGTGCCAGCAGTTTTACAGGGGGTATCGAAAAACTGTTTTTT.

The chain links TRBV5-4 to TRBJ2-3; no reliable D call. Deletions cut 4 bases from V and 1 base from J, with 7 bases between. Germline V CDR1 and CDR2: SGHNT, YYREEE (reference sequence). There are 13 residues in the CDR3. The CDR3 DNA sequence: TGTGCCAGCAGCGCGGCGGGCACAGATACGCAGTATTTT. Translating it yields CASSAAGTDTQYF. Drawing the rest from reference TRBV5-4 and TRBJ2-3, the complete variable domain is ETGVTQSPTHLIKTRGQQVTLRCSSQSGHNTVSWYQQALGQGPQFIFQYYREEENGRGNFPPRFSGLQFPNYSSELNVNALELDDSALYLCASSAAGTDTQYFGPGTRLTVL.

By sample fraction, this clonotype is medium-sized. The V call is TRBV6-2 or TRBV6-3, the J call TRBJ1-5, with 8 bases matching TRBD1. The CDR3 totals 15 residues. Trimming took 10 bases from V and 6 from J; bases not matched to a gene: 14. Germline-derived CDR1 and CDR2 are MNHEY and SVGEGT. This CDR3 reads CATRQGTAEVQPQHF. The DNA for the CDR3 is TGTGCCACCCGACAGGGGACAGCGGAGGTTCAGCCCCAGCATTTT.

V is TRBV7-9 and J is TRBJ1-1; the D is unclear. The germline CDR1 and CDR2 sequences are SEHNR and FQNEAQ (reference sequence). CDR3 length: 12 amino acids. Trimming took 5 bases from V and 10 from J, leaving 14 bases between them. CDR3 DNA: TGTGCCAGCAGCCCCGTGGAGGGCCGAGCTTTCTTT. Protein: CASSPVEGRAFF. Full variable domain (rest looked up from reference TRBV7-9 and TRBJ1-1): DTGVSQNPRHKITKRGQNVTFRCDPISEHNRLYWYRQTLGQGPEFLTYFQNEAQLEKSRLLSDRFSAERPKGSFSTLEIQRTEQGDSAMYLCASSPVEGRAFFGQGTRLTVV.

The CDR3 here is CASSFGTGVYEQYF. CDR3 bases: TGTGCCAGCAGCTTCGGGACAGGGGTCTACGAGCAGTACTTC. The rearrangement uses TRBV11-3 and TRBJ2-7; 10 nucleotides agree with TRBD1. Germline CDR1 is SGHNT and CDR2 is YENEEA. The CDR3 contains 14 residues. The V and J ends lost 3 bases and 3 bases, in that order; junction bases with no gene match: 2.